The next 29 T cell receptor beta chains were all read from a single sample in a study of STAT5B mutations in CD4+ large granular lymphocyte leukemia. TCRdb's table, derived via immunoSEQ multiplex PCR, lists solely in-frame clones and lacks some. The table lists under 25,000 clones, 72% of them singletons. The sample taken for sequencing was CD4+ T cells from blood buffy coats. Receptors were obtained from a human donor in good health.

This chain joins TRBV16 and TRBJ2-7; D is undetermined. Between the trimmed V and J ends, which lost 4 bases and 2 bases, there was a span of 9 bases. Looked up from germline, CDR1 is KGHSY and CDR2 is FQNENV. This CDR3 has 13 residues. The CDR3 sequence: CASSPSPPYEQYF. In nucleotides, the CDR3 is TGTGCCAGCAGCCCGAGTCCTCCCTACGAGCAGTACTTC. The full variable domain, with the rest looked up from reference TRBV16 and TRBJ2-7, is GEEVAQTPKHLVRGEGQKAKLYCAPIKGHSYVFWYQQVLKNEFKFLISFQNENVFDETGMPKERFSAKCLPNSPCSLEIQATKLEDSAVYFCASSPSPPYEQYFGPGTRLTVT.

This chain uses TRBV28 with TRBJ2-7; D tentatively reads TRBD1 or TRBD2 (5 bases each). The CDR3 has 14 amino acids. Germline-derived CDR1 and CDR2 are MDHEN and SYDVKM. With 1 base removed from V and 4 bases from J, the gap between germline ends came to 11 bases. CDR3 DNA: TGTGCCAGCAGTTTATACGGGGCGGTTTACGAGCAGTACTTC. Translated, it gives CASSLYGAVYEQYF.

The rearrangement joins TRBV28 to TRBJ1-6, with D perhaps matching TRBD1 (5 bases). The CDR3 length is 15 residues. The V and J ends lost 2 bases and 9 bases respectively, with 14 bases between them. The germline V gene has CDR1 MDHEN and CDR2 SYDVKM. The CDR3 loop is CASSLPGLSGSPLHF. CDR3 sequence (DNA): TGTGCCAGCAGTTTACCGGGGCTCAGCGGTTCACCCCTCCACTTT. Full variable domain (remainder filled in from reference TRBV28 and TRBJ1-6): DVKVTQSSRYLVKRTGEKVFLECVQDMDHENMFWYRQDPGLGLRLIYFSYDVKMKEKGDIPEGYSVSREKKERFSLILESASTNQTSMYLCASSLPGLSGSPLHFGNGTRLTVT.

This clone has just one count. In nucleotides, the CDR3 is TGTGCCAGCAGTCCGACAGGTTTGGCTGGAAACACCATATATTTT. Encoded protein: CASSPTGLAGNTIYF. The chain uses TRBV28 and TRBJ1-3, with a tentative D call TRBD1 (6 bases). Trimming removed 5 bases at V and 2 bases at J, with 13 bases between. CDR3 length equals 15 residues. The germline V gene encodes CDR1 MDHEN and CDR2 SYDVKM.

This rearrangement joins TRBV28 to TRBJ2-1; TRBD2 is a possible D gene (9 bases). The CDR3 runs to 16 residues. Germline V CDR1 and CDR2: MDHEN, SYDVKM. Trimming took off 6 bases at V and 6 bases at J, with 21 bases between the two ends. CDR3 amino acids: CASSPGGGGALNEQFF. CDR3 coding DNA: TGTGCCAGCAGCCCAGGGGGCGGGGGGGCCCTCAATGAGCAGTTCTTC.

The chain has TRBV4-3 and TRBJ2-1; the match to TRBD2 covers 7 bases. The CDR3 is 14 residues long. Germline assignment: CDR1 LGHNA and CDR2 YSLEER. The junction had 6 bases not matched to a gene; V was cut back by 3 bases and J by 7 bases. The CDR3 DNA is TGCGCCAGCAGCCATTTGGGGGGAGGGAATGAGCAGTTCTTC. Translation gives CASSHLGGGNEQFF.

This clone came up a few times. The chain links TRBV19 to TRBJ1-2, with a weak D call TRBD1 (5 bases). This CDR3 has 17 residues. CDR1 is LNHDA, CDR2 SQIVND, per germline (reference sequence). The germline V and J ends were trimmed by 4 bases and 0 bases, with 18 bases remaining between them. Here the CDR3 DNA reads TGTGCCAGTAGTAGGGGCGCAAGGGCAAATTCTAACTATGGCTACACCTTC. Translating gives CASSRGARANSNYGYTF.

DNA for the CDR3: TGTGCCTGGAGTGGTGAAAAACTGTTTTTT. This translates into CAWSGEKLFF. The chain has TRBV30 and TRBJ1-4; D is unclear. Per the germline V gene, CDR1 is GTSNPN and CDR2 is SVGIG (reference sequence). CDR3 length: 10 residues. V gave up 1 base and J gave up 7 bases, with 1 base separating them.

The V gene is TRBV5-1, the J gene TRBJ2-7, with D possibly TRBD1 on 6 matching bases. From germline, CDR1 is SGHRS and CDR2 YFSETQ. This CDR3 region has 14 residues. Trimming stripped 1 base from V and 2 bases from J, with 10 bases between. Written as DNA, the CDR3 is TGCGCCAGCAGCTTGAGCACAGGGCCCTACGAGCAGTACTTC. Protein: CASSLSTGPYEQYF. Drawing the rest from reference TRBV5-1 and TRBJ2-7, the complete variable domain is KAGVTQTPRYLIKTRGQQVTLSCSPISGHRSVSWYQQTPGQGLQFLFEYFSETQRNKGNFPGRFSGRQFSNSRSEMNVSTLELGDSALYLCASSLSTGPYEQYFGPGTRLTVT.

The chain carries TRBV5-6 and TRBJ1-5; tentatively, D is TRBD1 (6 bases). The V and J ends lost 0 bases and 2 bases respectively, with 9 bases between them. The germline CDR1 and CDR2 sequences are SGHDT and YYEEEE. CDR3 size: 15 residues. CDR3: CASSLVQGGNQPQHF. CDR3 DNA sequence: TGTGCCAGCAGCTTGGTACAGGGTGGCAATCAGCCCCAGCATTTT.

The rearrangement uses TRBV7-2 and TRBJ2-3, with D perhaps matching TRBD1 or TRBD2 (5 bases each). Deletions cut 7 bases from V and 4 bases from J, with 12 bases between. Germline CDR1 SGHTA, CDR2 FQGNSA. This CDR3 is 13 amino acids long. The CDR3, as DNA: TGTGCCAGCATGGGGGTGAAGTCAGATACGCAGTATTTT. Translating it yields CASMGVKSDTQYF.

The rearrangement joins TRBV28 to TRBJ1-2; 9 bases match TRBD1. The trim removed 5 bases at V and 8 bases at J, leaving 9 bases unmatched. The CDR3 length is 14 residues. Per the germline V gene, CDR1 is MDHEN and CDR2 is SYDVKM. CDR3 region: CASSRGQGTGGYTF. For the CDR3, the DNA is TGTGCCAGCAGTCGAGGACAGGGGACGGGCGGCTACACCTTC.

The V and J genes are TRBV7-2 and TRBJ1-1; D is ambiguous. V lost 1 base to trimming and J lost 7 bases, with 13 bases between them. CDR1 SGHTA and CDR2 FQGNSA come from the germline V gene. The CDR3 has 14 amino acids. CDR3 sequence: CASSLDGAVGEAFF. As DNA, the CDR3 is TGTGCCAGCAGCTTAGACGGCGCGGTTGGTGAAGCTTTCTTT.

The V gene is TRBV5-8, the J gene TRBJ1-4, with D unresolved. Trimming removed 4 bases at V and 5 bases at J, with 15 bases between. This CDR3 has 15 amino acids. The germline V gene encodes CDR1 SGHTS and CDR2 YDEGEE. The CDR3 here is CASSLWTGGNEKLFF. CDR3 nucleotide sequence: TGTGCCAGCAGCCTTTGGACCGGAGGAAATGAAAAACTGTTTTTT.

The chain employs TRBV14 and TRBJ2-1, with TRBD2 identical over 9 bases. V lost 1 base, J lost 15 bases, and 16 bases stayed unmatched. Germline V gives CDR1 SGHDN, CDR2 FVKESK. The CDR3 has 16 amino acids. The CDR3 loop reads CASSQVSAGGLLKRFF. CDR3 sequence (DNA): TGTGCCAGCAGCCAAGTTTCAGCGGGGGGTCTGTTAAAACGGTTCTTC.

The V gene is TRBV2, the J gene TRBJ2-1; TRBD2 matches 7 bases. The CDR3 has 17 residues. Germline V gene lookup returns CDR1 SNHLY and CDR2 FYNNEI. The trim removed 0 bases at V and 7 bases at J, leaving 12 bases unmatched. The CDR3 DNA reads as TGTGCCAGCAGTGAAGCTGGTGTATACGGGGGGAGGAATGAGCAGTTCTTC. Its protein product is CASSEAGVYGGRNEQFF.

The V call is TRBV5-4, the J call TRBJ2-2; 11 bases align to TRBD1. Unmatched junction bases numbered 7, after V lost 4 bases and J lost 2 bases. The CDR3 has 17 amino acids. The germline gives CDR1 SGHNT, CDR2 YYREEE (reference sequence). CDR3 amino acids: CASSDAGTGGNTGELFF. CDR3 in DNA: TGTGCCAGCAGCGACGCCGGGACAGGGGGAAACACCGGGGAGCTGTTTTTT.

This clone appeared once. The V call is TRBV4-1, the J call TRBJ2-3; no clear D. Trimming left V 5 bases short and J 4 bases short, with 7 bases between. CDR3 length equals 12 residues. The germline V gene has CDR1 MGHRA and CDR2 YSYEKL. CDR3 coding DNA: TGCGCCAGCAGCAACATAGCAGATACGCAGTATTTT. Amino acids: CASSNIADTQYF.

The V and J genes are TRBV14 and TRBJ1-1; D possibly corresponds to TRBD1 (6 bases). The CDR3 runs to 14 residues. V was shortened by 1 base and J by 4 bases, with 10 bases between the two germline ends. CDR1 and CDR2 (germline): SGHDN, FVKESK. CDR3 amino acids: CASSQAAGVTEAFF. The CDR3, as DNA: TGTGCCAGCAGCCAAGCCGCAGGGGTCACTGAAGCTTTCTTT.

This clone was counted a single time. This chain joins TRBV7-2 and TRBJ1-2; a possible D gene is TRBD1 (5 bases). CDR1 is SGHTA, CDR2 FQGNSA, per germline. Trimming cost V 2 bases and J 4 bases, with 8 bases left between them. The CDR3 runs to 13 residues. In nucleotides, the CDR3 is TGTGCCAGCAGCTTAACAGGATCCTATGGCTACACCTTC. This sequence encodes CASSLTGSYGYTF. Drawing the rest from reference TRBV7-2 and TRBJ1-2, the complete variable domain is GAGVSQSPSNKVTEKGKDVELRCDPISGHTALYWYRQSLGQGLEFLIYFQGNSAPDKSGLPSDRFSAERTGGSVSTLTIQRTQQEDSAVYLCASSLTGSYGYTFGSGTRLTVV.

Comments on this clone: A read error may account for a junction end that differs from germline. This sequence joins TRBV30 and TRBJ1-2, with D possibly matching TRBD1 (5 bases). Germline-derived CDR1 and CDR2 are GTSNPN and SVGIG (reference sequence). The CDR3 length is 16 residues. This CDR3 reads CTWTDSTGLYFYGYTF. The DNA for the CDR3 is TGTACCTGGACCGACAGCACGGGACTTTATTTCTATGGCTACACCTTC.

In this sample, this clone turned up a few times. V gene TRBV2 combines with J gene TRBJ1-4; 10 bases fit TRBD1. Germline V CDR1 and CDR2: SNHLY, FYNNEI. Trimming took 6 bases from V and 7 from J; bases not matched to a gene: 2. This CDR3 is 13 amino acids long. The CDR3 is CASRDRGAEKLFF. The CDR3 bases are TGTGCCAGCAGGGACAGGGGGGCTGAAAAACTGTTTTTT. The full variable domain, with the rest looked up from reference TRBV2 and TRBJ1-4, is EPEVTQTPSHQVTQMGQEVILRCVPISNHLYFYWYRQILGQKVEFLVSFYNNEISEKSEIFDDQFSVERPDGSNFTLKIRSTKLEDSAMYFCASRDRGAEKLFFGSGTQLSVL.

This clone was detected only a few times. The chain joins TRBV19 to TRBJ1-2; D gene uncertain. Looked up from germline, CDR1 is LNHDA and CDR2 is SQIVND (reference sequence). V was trimmed by 6 bases and J by 0 bases, leaving 14 bases between them. CDR3 length: 15 residues. The CDR3 sequence: CASREAGTSNYGYTF. In DNA form, the CDR3 reads TGTGCCAGTAGGGAGGCCGGAACTTCTAACTATGGCTACACCTTC. The variable domain in full, completed from reference TRBV19 and TRBJ1-2, reads DGGITQSPKYLFRKEGQNVTLSCEQNLNHDAMYWYRQDPGQGLRLIYYSQIVNDFQKGDIAEGYSVSREKKESFPLTVTSAQKNPTAFYLCASREAGTSNYGYTFGSGTRLTVV.

The rearrangement uses TRBV18 and TRBJ2-3; 8 bases align to TRBD2. The germline CDR1 and CDR2 sequences are KGHSH and LQKENI. The CDR3 sequence is 15 residues long. V lost 0 bases, J lost 7 bases, and 6 bases stayed unmatched. In DNA form, the CDR3 reads TGTGCCAGCTCACCACCCGGGGGGGCCCCAAATACGCAGTATTTT. Protein: CASSPPGGAPNTQYF.

The chain uses TRBV5-1 and TRBJ1-2; D may be TRBD1 (5 bases). Germline V gives CDR1 SGHRS, CDR2 YFSETQ. V was shortened by 2 bases and J by 2 bases, with 7 bases between the two germline ends. The CDR3 is made up of 13 amino acids. The CDR3 sequence is CASSFDRNYGYTF. In nucleotides, the CDR3 is TGCGCCAGCAGCTTCGACAGAAACTATGGCTACACCTTC.

The chain has TRBV5-1 and TRBJ2-7; D tentatively reads TRBD1 or TRBD2 (6 bases each). V gave up 4 bases and J gave up 3 bases, with 17 bases separating them. This CDR3 comprises 15 residues. The V gene's germline CDR1 is SGHRS and CDR2 YFSETQ. The CDR3 spells CASSVEGGAFYEQYF. Here the CDR3 DNA reads TGCGCCAGCAGCGTTGAGGGGGGCGCGTTCTACGAGCAGTACTTC.

The chain joins TRBV5-1 to TRBJ2-1, with TRBD1 matching 11 bases. Unmatched junction bases numbered 1, after V lost 4 bases and J lost 1 base. Germline V gene data show CDR1 as SGHRS and CDR2 as YFSETQ. This CDR3 is built from 15 residues. CDR3: CASSRDRGSYNEQFF. The CDR3 nucleotides read TGCGCCAGCAGCAGGGACAGGGGGTCCTACAATGAGCAGTTCTTC.

The V call is TRBV7-9, the J call TRBJ2-5, with 10 bases that match TRBD1. Trimming removed 3 bases from V and 4 bases from J; junction bases left unmatched: 2. This CDR3 region has 14 residues. The germline V gene encodes CDR1 SEHNR and CDR2 FQNEAQ (reference sequence). The CDR3 region is CASSLTGGGETQYF. The CDR3 DNA sequence: TGTGCCAGCAGCTTGACAGGGGGCGGAGAGACCCAGTACTTC.

The rearrangement uses TRBV7-9 and TRBJ2-3; D is ambiguous. This CDR3 region has 17 residues. From germline, CDR1 is SEHNR and CDR2 FQNEAQ (reference sequence). Trimming took 4 bases from V and 0 from J, leaving 17 bases between them. CDR3 sequence (DNA): TGTGCCAGCAGCTCCCCCATATTCGGAGACAGCACAGATACGCAGTATTTT. Translation: CASSSPIFGDSTDTQYF. The variable domain in full, completed from reference TRBV7-9 and TRBJ2-3, reads DTGVSQNPRHKITKRGQNVTFRCDPISEHNRLYWYRQTLGQGPEFLTYFQNEAQLEKSRLLSDRFSAERPKGSFSTLEIQRTEQGDSAMYLCASSSPIFGDSTDTQYFGPGTRLTVL.